Shown below are 19 T cell receptor beta chains from a single sample sequenced in a study of blood T cells in healthy people across ages. Sample-barcoded 5' priming and a J-beta primer mix drove a second PCR of 7 to 11 cycles. TCRdb fed the 5' RACE reads into MiXCR, producing one record per CDR3 protein. The data contain around 690,000 distinct CDR3 sequences, roughly 53% of them singletons. Sequenced: blood. The receptors come from a man aged 55 to 70 in good health.

This clonotype occurred a few times. J is TRBJ2-5 and V is TRBV6-1, with 7 nucleotides matching TRBD2. The CDR3 is 13 amino acids. The V gene's germline CDR1 is MNHNS and CDR2 SASEGT. With V trimmed by 5 bases and J by 4 bases, 4 bases remained unmatched. The CDR3 sequence: CASSMGEGETQYF. CDR3 nucleotides: TGTGCCAGCAGTATGGGGGAGGGAGAGACCCAGTACTTC.

The chain carries TRBV7-9 and TRBJ2-1; 11 bases line up with TRBD2. The length of the CDR3 is 16 residues. V lost 1 base to trimming and J lost 6 bases; unmatched junction nucleotides: 5. CDR1 and CDR2 (germline): SEHNR, FQNEAQ (reference sequence). The CDR3 here is CASSLVRLAGGNEQFF. The CDR3 nucleotides are TGTGCCAGCAGCTTAGTTCGGCTAGCGGGGGGCAATGAGCAGTTCTTC.

This chain joins TRBV4-1 and TRBJ1-4, with D maybe TRBD1 (5 bases). Per germline, CDR1 MGHRA and CDR2 YSYEKL. This CDR3 region has 15 residues. Trimming pared 0 bases from V and 8 bases from J, leaving 13 bases between. Here the CDR3 reads CASSQDSGAGEKLFF. CDR3 in DNA: TGCGCCAGCAGCCAAGATAGTGGGGCTGGCGAAAAACTGTTTTTT.

V and J are TRBV7-2 and TRBJ1-2; TRBD1 matches at 7 bases. The CDR3 sequence is 13 residues long. Looked up from germline, CDR1 is SGHTA and CDR2 is FQGNSA. V gave up 5 bases and J gave up 5 bases; unmatched junction bases: 5. The CDR3 region is CASSANRGYGYTF. The CDR3 DNA is TGTGCCAGCAGCGCCAACAGGGGTTATGGCTACACCTTC.

The chain couples TRBV10-2 to TRBJ2-1; 7 nucleotides agree with TRBD2. The CDR3 contains 12 residues. V gave up 3 bases and J gave up 10 bases; unmatched junction bases: 3. From germline, CDR1 is WSHSY and CDR2 SAAADI. CDR3 region: CASSEFSGEQFF. The CDR3 DNA sequence: TGCGCCAGCAGTGAATTTAGCGGGGAGCAGTTCTTC.

This chain connects TRBV6-1 to TRBJ2-7; D remains unclear. CDR3 length: 13 amino acids. CDR1 and CDR2 (germline): MNHNS, SASEGT. V gave up 6 bases and J gave up 4 bases, with 13 bases separating them. The CDR3 DNA reads as TGTGCCAGCAGAACCCGGGTGGGATACGAGCAGTACGTC. This gives the protein CASRTRVGYEQYV.

The chain combines TRBV5-1 with TRBJ2-2, with TRBD1 matching over 7 bases. Germline V CDR1 and CDR2: SGHRS, YFSETQ. The length of the CDR3 is 15 residues. V was clipped by 7 bases and J by 5 bases; unmatched bases: 11. CDR3 in amino acids: CASHLEGARTGELFF. The CDR3 DNA reads TGCGCCAGCCATCTCGAGGGGGCCAGGACCGGGGAGCTGTTTTTT.

This clonotype was observed a handful of times. The gene calls are TRBV20-1 and TRBJ2-7; 9 nucleotides match TRBD1. The CDR3 extends over 15 amino acids. The germline V gene has CDR1 DFQATT and CDR2 SNEGSKA (reference sequence). V trimming: 4 bases; J trimming: 3 bases; junction bases outside the gene matches: 10. CDR3 sequence reads: CSANGPDRGNYEQYF. In nucleotides, the CDR3 is TGCAGTGCTAACGGACCCGACAGGGGGAACTACGAGCAGTACTTC.

Only a few counts were recorded for this clonotype. The rearrangement joins TRBV13 to TRBJ2-7; D ambiguous. The V end lost 1 base, the J end lost 3 bases, and 10 bases lay between the germline ends. The CDR3 runs 14 residues. Germline assignment: CDR1 PRHDT and CDR2 FYEKMQ (reference sequence). CDR3 nucleotides: TGTGCCAGCAGCTTAGAAAACAGAGGCTACGAGCAGTACTTC. Protein: CASSLENRGYEQYF.

The chain has TRBV3-1 and TRBJ2-5, with D perhaps matching TRBD2 (6 bases). Germline CDR1 is LGHDT and CDR2 is YNNKEL (reference sequence). This CDR3 has 16 residues. V lost 6 bases, J lost 1 base, and 18 bases lay in between. The CDR3 sequence: CASRPRYTSSQETQYF. CDR3 nucleotide sequence: TGTGCCAGCAGGCCCCGGTACACTAGCAGCCAAGAGACCCAGTACTTC.

This clonotype has only a few counts. The rearrangement uses TRBV3-1 and TRBJ2-1; TRBD2 agrees at 7 bases. The ends lost 1 base at V and 15 bases at J; junction bases unmatched: 12. Germline CDR1 and CDR2: LGHDT and YNNKEL (reference sequence). This CDR3 has 14 residues. The CDR3 coding sequence is TGTGCCAGCAGCCAAGGGTTCTCGGGGGGTCCGGTGTTCTTC. This sequence encodes CASSQGFSGGPVFF.

The rearrangement uses TRBV5-4 and TRBJ2-1, with TRBD2 identical over 9 bases. Germline CDR1 is SGHNT and CDR2 is YYREEE (reference sequence). The CDR3 contains 16 residues. V shed 5 bases, J shed 0 bases, and the junction held 6 bases outside the gene matches. The CDR3 DNA reads as TGTGCCAGCAGGCGGGGACTAGCCCCCTCCTACAATGAGCAGTTCTTC. Protein sequence: CASRRGLAPSYNEQFF.

The genes are TRBV6-1 and TRBJ2-1; tentatively, D is TRBD2 (5 bases). The CDR3 has 12 residues. The germline gives CDR1 MNHNS, CDR2 SASEGT. Trimming took 7 bases from V and 8 from J, leaving 12 bases between them. This CDR3 is CASTPAGDEQFF. The CDR3 DNA is TGTGCCAGCACGCCGGCGGGCGATGAGCAGTTCTTC.

This chain links TRBV4-2 with TRBJ2-5; TRBD2 matches at 7 bases. CDR1 is LGHNA and CDR2 is YNFKEQ in the germline V gene. The CDR3 has 15 residues. Losses at the gene ends were 2 bases for V and 2 bases for J; bases not matched to a gene: 5. CDR3 loop: CASSQNGRGQETQYF. Written as DNA, the CDR3 is TGTGCCAGCAGCCAAAATGGGCGGGGGCAAGAGACCCAGTACTTC.

This chain connects TRBV27 to TRBJ2-1, with 10 bases that match TRBD2. This CDR3 is built from 16 residues. Unmatched junction bases numbered 10, after V lost 2 bases and J lost 9 bases. Germline values: CDR1 MNHEY, CDR2 SMNVEV (reference sequence). In DNA, the CDR3 is TGTGCCAGCAGTTTAGCTAGCGGGGGCGCCCCAGGTGAGCAGTTCTTC. Translation gives CASSLASGGAPGEQFF.

V and J are TRBV29-1 and TRBJ2-1, with D uncertain. Between the trimmed V and J ends, which lost 3 bases and 4 bases, there was a span of 7 bases. CDR1 SQVTM and CDR2 ANQGSEA come from the germline V gene. The CDR3 length is 12 residues. For the CDR3, the DNA is TGCAGCGTTGACCCCTATTACAATGAGCAGTTCTTC. This encodes CSVDPYYNEQFF.

The V and J genes are TRBV6-5 and TRBJ1-2; tentative D call: TRBD1 (5 bases). Germline V gives CDR1 MNHEY, CDR2 SVGAGI. CDR3 length: 15 residues. Trimming removed 6 bases at V and 7 bases at J, with 21 bases between. The CDR3 nucleotides are TGTGCCAGCAGCCAACTTGGAGGGGAAATCGGTGGCTACACCTTC. This translates into CASSQLGGEIGGYTF.

V gene TRBV14 combines with J gene TRBJ2-2; 7 bases match TRBD2. The J segment lost 1 base and the V segment lost 1 base, leaving 6 bases of the junction unmatched. Per germline, CDR1 SGHDN and CDR2 FVKESK. The CDR3 contains 17 residues. CDR3 bases: TGTGCCAGCAGCCAAGGAGTTAGCGGGCTGAACACCGGGGAGCTGTTTTTT. It is translated as CASSQGVSGLNTGELFF.

This clonotype was seen repeatedly, ten times or more. CDR3: CASSQDWTSGGTTAYEQYF. The DNA of the CDR3 is TGCGCCAGCAGCCAAGATTGGACTAGCGGGGGCACGACAGCCTACGAGCAGTACTTC. The J gene is TRBJ2-7, the V gene TRBV4-1, with 13 bases fitting TRBD2. V dropped 0 bases and J dropped 2; count of bases not matched to a gene: 10. This CDR3 is 19 amino acids long. In germline, CDR1 is MGHRA, CDR2 YSYEKL.